This passage covers 30 T cell receptor beta chains from one sample sequenced in a study of regulatory T cells in long-lasting Graves disease. Time point in this sample: newly diagnosed GD, antithyroid drugs for less than 3 months. After RNA was extracted from PBMCs, the TCR library was made from it. Both iRepertoire HTBI primers and Arm-PCR of CDR3 regions were used to build the TCR beta libraries. TCRdb ran MiXCR on the multiplex PCR reads and lists one entry per CDR3 protein. This sample carries 400,000 to 500,000 distinct CDR3 sequences, less than 20% of them seen once, and the ten largest clones take 20% to 25%. The same specimen was also included in a second study, on T cells in Graves' hyperthyroidism and ophthalmopathy.

Sequencing was performed on peripheral blood mononuclear cells (PBMCs), taken at new diagnosis, from a patient treated with antithyroid drugs. The receptors were gathered from a young woman with Graves disease.

Comment on this clonotype: One base away lies a much larger clone, so this may be a sequencing read error. The V and J genes are TRBV30 and TRBJ1-1; D gene ambiguous. The CDR3 runs 13 residues. Trimming cost V 0 bases and J 4 bases, with 9 bases left between them. Germline values: CDR1 GTSNPN, CDR2 SVGIG (reference sequence). The CDR3 region has the DNA TGTGCCTGGAGTGTGATAGTGGGCACTGAAGCTTTCTTT. This gives the protein CAWSVIVGTEAFF.

In this sample, this clonotype turned up a few times. V usage is TRBV7-9 and J usage is TRBJ2-1, with D tentatively TRBD2 (5 bases). CDR1 is SEHNR and CDR2 is FQNEAQ in the germline V gene (reference sequence). Trimming cost V 0 bases and J 5 bases, with 14 bases left between them. This CDR3 contains 16 residues. The CDR3 sequence is CASSLATTDLNNEQFF. CDR3 sequence (DNA): TGTGCCAGCAGCTTAGCTACGACGGACTTAAACAATGAGCAGTTCTTC.

The genes are TRBV13 and TRBJ2-1; 9 positions agree with TRBD2. The V and J ends lost 0 bases and 8 bases, in that order; junction bases with no gene match: 8. Germline V gene lookup returns CDR1 PRHDT and CDR2 FYEKMQ (reference sequence). This CDR3 spans 16 amino acids. The CDR3 coding sequence is TGTGCCAGCAGCTTAGGGGGACTAGCCTTTGGGTATGAGCAGTTCTTC. Its translation is CASSLGGLAFGYEQFF.

The chain couples TRBV7-8 to TRBJ2-5; tentatively, D is TRBD1 (5 bases). V dropped 0 bases and J dropped 0 bases, with 11 bases sitting between them. Germline-derived CDR1 and CDR2 are SGHVS and FQNEAQ. This CDR3 comprises 16 residues. The CDR3 DNA follows: TGTGCCAGCAGCTTAGCCAGGGAACAATACCAAGAGACCCAGTACTTC. It encodes CASSLAREQYQETQYF. Full variable domain (rest looked up from reference TRBV7-8 and TRBJ2-5): GAGVSQSPRYKVAKRGQDVALRCDPISGHVSLFWYQQALGQGPEFLTYFQNEAQLDKSGLPSDRFFAERPEGSVSTLKIQRTQQEDSAVYLCASSLAREQYQETQYFGPGTRLLVL.

The genes are TRBV7-9 and TRBJ1-1, with 9 bases that match TRBD1. V lost 6 bases to trimming and J lost 3 bases; unmatched junction nucleotides: 8. Germline V gives CDR1 SEHNR, CDR2 FQNEAQ (reference sequence). This CDR3 comprises 15 residues. This chain's CDR3 is CASREQQGAYTEAFF. The CDR3 nucleotides read TGTGCCAGCAGAGAACAACAGGGGGCATACACTGAAGCTTTCTTT. The entire variable domain, with the rest obtained from reference TRBV7-9 and TRBJ1-1, is as follows: DTGVSQNPRHKITKRGQNVTFRCDPISEHNRLYWYRQTLGQGPEFLTYFQNEAQLEKSRLLSDRFSAERPKGSFSTLEIQRTEQGDSAMYLCASREQQGAYTEAFFGQGTRLTVV.

This clonotype was seen only a few times. V gene TRBV2 combines with J gene TRBJ2-1; D gene ambiguous. The V end was cut by 8 bases, the J end by 10 bases, with 12 bases between. This CDR3 spans 11 amino acids. CDR1 SNHLY and CDR2 FYNNEI come from the germline V gene. The CDR3 spells CASGQLGEQFF. DNA for the CDR3: TGTGCCAGCGGGCAACTCGGGGAGCAGTTCTTC.

This clonotype has ten or more counts. The chain is built from TRBV2 and TRBJ2-5; D remains unclear. This CDR3 comprises 13 residues. Germline values: CDR1 SNHLY, CDR2 FYNNEI. Trimming shortened V by 4 bases and J by 5 bases, and 11 bases separated the two germline ends. Here the CDR3 DNA reads TGTGCCAGCAGTGTCGGGCTCAGGGAGACCCAGTACTTC. Protein sequence: CASSVGLRETQYF. Combining the CDR3 with reference TRBV2 and TRBJ2-5 gives the whole variable domain EPEVTQTPSHQVTQMGQEVILRCVPISNHLYFYWYRQILGQKVEFLVSFYNNEISEKSEIFDDQFSVERPDGSNFTLKIRSTKLEDSAMYFCASSVGLRETQYFGPGTRLLVL.

V is TRBV7-9 and J is TRBJ2-1; 10 bases agree with TRBD2. The V gene end was trimmed by 6 bases and the J gene end by 4 bases; junction bases not matched to a gene: 6. In germline, CDR1 is SEHNR, CDR2 FQNEAQ (reference sequence). CDR3 length: 15 amino acids. The CDR3, as DNA: TGTGCCAGCAGGGCTCTAGCGGGAGCTTACAATGAGCAGTTCTTC. Protein: CASRALAGAYNEQFF.

On this clonotype: This may be a read error: a much more frequent sequence differs by one nucleotide. The chain employs TRBV12-3 or TRBV12-4 and TRBJ1-2; D not resolved. This CDR3 spans 15 amino acids. V lost 2 bases and J 7 bases, leaving 17 bases between the germline ends. The CDR3 is CASSLKRIPLCGYTF. As DNA, the CDR3 is TGTGCCAGCAGTTTAAAGAGAATACCACTTTGTGGCTACACCTTC.

This chain joins TRBV7-2 and TRBJ2-7, with 7 positions matching TRBD1. CDR3 length: 15 residues. Trimming took 1 base from V and 0 from J; bases not matched to a gene: 3. Germline V gene lookup returns CDR1 SGHTA and CDR2 FQGNSA. Written as DNA, the CDR3 is TGTGCCAGCAGCTTAGGGGGACAGCTCTCCTACGAGCAGTACTTC. Protein product: CASSLGGQLSYEQYF.

This clonotype was detected many times. The CDR3 bases are TGTGCCAGCAGCTTAGTTACGTCAGTCAGGCTAAACACTGAAGCTTTCTTT. The encoded protein is CASSLVTSVRLNTEAFF. V is TRBV7-8 and J is TRBJ1-1, with D unclear. Trimming left V 1 base short and J 2 bases short, with 17 bases between. The CDR3 contains 17 residues. The germline V gene has CDR1 SGHVS and CDR2 FQNEAQ.

The J gene is TRBJ1-1, the V gene TRBV14; perhaps TRBD1 as D (6 bases). V was shortened by 3 bases and J by 5 bases, with 13 bases between the two germline ends. Germline-derived CDR1 and CDR2 are SGHDN and FVKESK. CDR3 length equals 14 residues. The DNA of the CDR3 is TGTGCCAGCAGCCAGCTCGGGGGCACGACTGAAGCTTTCTTT. Translation gives CASSQLGGTTEAFF.

The chain recombines TRBV7-2 with TRBJ1-6; D is uncertain. The V end was cut by 1 base, the J end by 0 bases, with 10 bases between. Germline V gene lookup returns CDR1 SGHTA and CDR2 FQGNSA. The CDR3 consists of 17 residues. CDR3 sequence: CASSLVARSSYNSPLHF. In DNA, the CDR3 is TGTGCCAGCAGCTTAGTGGCCCGAAGCTCCTATAATTCACCCCTCCACTTT.

Comments on this clonotype: This sequence may be a read error, since a much larger clone differs from it by one base. The chain is built from TRBV20-1 and TRBJ2-1; a weak D match, TRBD1 (6 bases). Germline values: CDR1 DFQATT, CDR2 SNEGSKA (reference sequence). The CDR3 runs to 12 residues. Trimming shortened V by 6 bases and J by 10 bases, and 16 bases separated the two germline ends. The CDR3 here is CSAYGQPYEQFF. Here the CDR3 DNA reads TGCAGTGCCTACGGACAGCCGTACGAGCAGTTCTTC.

The chain links TRBV12-3 or TRBV12-4 to TRBJ1-2, with D possibly TRBD1 on 5 matching bases. V lost 3 bases and J lost 5, with 13 bases in between. This CDR3 region has 14 residues. The CDR3 nucleotides are TGTGCCAGCAGTTTCTCTGGGGCCACTTATGGCTACACCTTC. Its translation: CASSFSGATYGYTF.

This clonotype was picked up a small number of times. A much larger clonotype is one base distant, so this may be a read error. The missing conserved phenylalanine or tryptophan at the end of this CDR3 makes a read error likely. The gene calls are TRBV27 and TRBJ1-2; D remains unclear. The CDR3 spans 12 residues. Germline values: CDR1 MNHEY, CDR2 SMNVEV (reference sequence). V gave up 6 bases and J gave up 8 bases, with 13 bases separating them. The chain's CDR3 is CASSSPPDGYTL. The CDR3 DNA is TGTGCCAGCAGCTCCCCCCCGGACGGCTACACCCTC.

This clonotype has a single count. Just one base apart from a much larger clone, this may be a read error. The chain employs TRBV11-2 and TRBJ2-1, with TRBD1 identical over 8 bases. V shed 1 base and J 8 bases; nucleotides not matched to a gene: 4. Germline lookup yields CDR1 SGHAT and CDR2 FQNNGV. CDR3 size: 14 residues. The CDR3 nucleotides are TGTGCCAGCAGCTTAGCCGGACAGGGTGATGAGCAGTTCTTC. It is translated as CASSLAGQGDEQFF.

CDR3 loop: CASSPFLGPQYF. In nucleotides, the CDR3 is TGTGCCAGCAGCCCCTTTTTGGGCCCTCAGTACTTC. The chain couples TRBV7-9 to TRBJ2-4; D gene uncertain. The CDR3 has 12 amino acids. The germline V and J ends were trimmed by 5 bases and 12 bases, with 14 bases remaining between them. Germline CDR1 and CDR2: SEHNR and FQNEAQ (reference sequence).

This rearrangement joins TRBV6-5 to TRBJ1-1; D is perhaps TRBD1 (5 bases). The germline V gene has CDR1 MNHEY and CDR2 SVGAGI. Trimming left V 1 base short and J 1 base short, with 10 bases between. The CDR3 extends over 15 amino acids. CDR3 nucleotides: TGTGCCAGCAGTTACTGGGGGGAGGGGAACACTGAAGCTTTCTTT. Residues: CASSYWGEGNTEAFF.

The sample holds many counts of this clonotype. The rearrangement joins TRBV6-5 to TRBJ1-1, with D uncertain. The CDR3 totals 15 residues. The germline V and J ends were trimmed by 1 base and 1 base, with 10 bases remaining between them. Germline V gene data show CDR1 as MNHEY and CDR2 as SVGAGI. CDR3 nucleotide sequence: TGTGCCAGCAGTTACTTAAGCGTGAAGAACACTGAAGCTTTCTTT. As protein: CASSYLSVKNTEAFF.

In this sample, this clonotype turned up many times. Its ends do not fully match the called genes, so a read error is possible. The rearrangement joins TRBV12-3 or TRBV12-4 to TRBJ2-7, with 8 bases fitting TRBD1. The CDR3 runs 14 residues. As DNA, the CDR3 is TGTGCCACCAGTGTGGACAGGGTATTATACGAGCAGTACTTC. It translates to CATSVDRVLYEQYF.

The V and J genes are TRBV5-1 and TRBJ2-2; D may correspond to TRBD1 or TRBD2 (5 bases each). The ends were cut back, 3 bases at V and 1 base at J, with 10 bases in the middle. Looked up from germline, CDR1 is SGHRS and CDR2 is YFSETQ. The CDR3 spans 15 residues. The CDR3 DNA reads TGCGCCAGCAGCTCCCGAGGGGAGAACACCGGGGAGCTGTTTTTT. It encodes CASSSRGENTGELFF.

This chain connects TRBV6-5 to TRBJ1-3; 8 bases line up with TRBD1. The CDR3 sequence is 17 residues long. The ends lost 3 bases at V and 0 bases at J; junction bases unmatched: 7. Germline V gene sequence: CDR1 MNHEY, CDR2 SVGAGI. The CDR3 reads CASSYGDRIFSGNTIYF. For the CDR3, the DNA is TGTGCCAGCAGTTATGGGGACAGGATCTTCTCTGGAAACACCATATATTTT.

This rearrangement joins TRBV2 to TRBJ2-7, with D possibly TRBD2 on 5 matching bases. Germline V CDR1 and CDR2: SNHLY, FYNNEI. There are 15 residues in the CDR3. Trimming took 5 bases from V and 0 from J, leaving 14 bases between them. The CDR3, as DNA: TGTGCCAGCAGTTTAATAGAGGACTTCTCCTACGAGCAGTACTTC. This sequence encodes CASSLIEDFSYEQYF.

The chain carries TRBV6-1 and TRBJ2-4; TRBD2 matches at 7 bases. Germline V gene sequence: CDR1 MNHNS, CDR2 SASEGT. Trimming cost V 6 bases and J 0 bases; bases outside gene matches: 8. CDR3 size: 16 residues. The CDR3 sequence is CASRPSGNLAKNIQYF. DNA of the CDR3: TGTGCCAGCAGACCGAGCGGGAACCTAGCCAAAAACATTCAGTACTTC.

Many counts were recorded for this clonotype. This chain links TRBV11-3 with TRBJ1-2; unclear D gene. The V end was cut by 1 base, the J end by 8 bases, with 8 bases between. Germline V lookup: CDR1 SGHNT, CDR2 YENEEA. This CDR3 region has 12 residues. Here the CDR3 DNA reads TGTGCCAGCAGCTTAGCGACTAACGGCTACACCTTC. Protein: CASSLATNGYTF.

This clonotype occurred a few times. This chain links TRBV6-1 with TRBJ1-2, with TRBD1 as a possible D gene (5 bases). Germline loops: CDR1 MNHNS, CDR2 SASEGT. This CDR3 has 12 residues. V lost 8 bases, J lost 6 bases, and 13 bases lay in between. CDR3 nucleotide sequence: TGTGCCAGCCGGGGGAGCAACGATGGCTACACCTTC. It is translated as CASRGSNDGYTF.

This clonotype was recorded a few times. J is TRBJ2-2 and V is TRBV19; D remains unclear. The CDR3 covers 13 residues. Per the germline V gene, CDR1 is LNHDA and CDR2 is SQIVND (reference sequence). V lost 7 bases and J lost 5, with 11 bases in between. CDR3 amino acids: CASNTVGTGELFF. The DNA for the CDR3 is TGTGCCAGTAACACTGTAGGTACCGGGGAGCTGTTTTTT.

This clonotype was counted many times. The chain combines TRBV28 with TRBJ2-3; 12 nucleotides agree with TRBD1. TRBJ2-7 explains the end of the DNA better; the J call may be wrong. The CDR3 length is 15 residues. The germline CDR1 and CDR2 sequences are MDHEN and SYDVKM. This chain's CDR3 is CASSSPGTGGNEQYF. CDR3 nucleotides: TGTGCCAGCAGTTCCCCCGGGACAGGGGGCAATGAGCAGTACTTC.

This clonotype was seen repeatedly, ten times or more. The rearrangement links TRBV11-2 to TRBJ2-2; 10 nucleotides line up with TRBD2. V lost 0 bases to trimming and J lost 6 bases; unmatched junction nucleotides: 7. The CDR3 contains 17 residues. CDR1 is SGHAT and CDR2 is FQNNGV in the germline V gene. CDR3 protein: CASSLDPNSGRSGELFF. The CDR3 DNA is TGTGCCAGCAGCTTAGATCCTAATAGCGGGAGGTCCGGGGAGCTGTTTTTT.